This T cell receptor beta chain stems from a study of resident and recirculating memory T cells in vitiligo. General study points: Sequences differed between biopsy sites and patients, suggesting private specificity. No unique dominant TCR clone was found in vitiligo lesions.

Concerning this clone: Its antigen is unidentified.

The assay was immunoSEQ multiplex PCR, and TCRdb's table has in-frame clones only and misses some. The sample has more than 35,000 clones; around 90% are singletons. The CDR3 totals 13 residues. The V end lost 6 bases, the J end lost 2 bases, and 10 bases lay between the germline ends. CDR1 is ENHRY and CDR2 is SYGVKD in the germline V gene. This rearrangement joins TRBV10-3 to TRBJ2-5; no firm D call. Sample: blood. This TCR was sampled from a male donor with vitiligo. The CDR3 reads CAISRLVQETQYF. The CDR3 DNA reads TGTGCCATCAGCAGACTCGTTCAAGAGACCCAGTACTTC.